Below, 10 T cell receptor beta chains from the same sample are listed, as sequenced in a study of neoadjuvant nivolumab and ipilimumab in lung cancer (dated by TCRdb to the early 2020s). The method was the immunoSEQ multiplex PCR assay. TCRdb re-hosts the immuneACCESS table, in-frame sequences only. Its copies lack some clones; in the studies checked, an unresolved V gene accounts for under half of them, and the cause for the rest is not known. For this sample there are 10,000 to 15,000 clones; around 70% appear just once. Of the sample, 20% to 25% is held by the ten largest clones. The sample's time point label, decoded: at surgical resection after neoadjuvant nivolumab +/- ipilimumab. The specimen comprised peripheral blood, sampled after neoadjuvant nivolumab, alone or with ipilimumab, at or shortly before surgery. The receptor source for this set is an adult with non-small cell lung cancer.

This clone has only one observation. V is TRBV30 and J is TRBJ1-2; possibly TRBD1 for D (6 bases). The germline gives CDR1 GTSNPN, CDR2 SVGIG (reference sequence). Trimming shortened V by 3 bases and J by 7 bases, and 12 bases separated the two germline ends. This CDR3 spans 12 amino acids. The CDR3 sequence is CAWSPGAAGYTF. DNA of the CDR3: TGTGCCTGGAGCCCGGGGGCGGCTGGCTACACCTTC. The whole variable domain, remainder taken from reference TRBV30 and TRBJ1-2, is SQTIHQWPATLVQPVGSPLSLECTVEGTSNPNLYWYRQAAGRGLQLLFYSVGIGQISSEVPQNLSASRPQDRQFILSSKKLLLSDSGFYLCAWSPGAAGYTFGSGTRLTVV.

This chain connects TRBV5-4 to TRBJ2-3; D gene uncertain. The germline CDR1 and CDR2 sequences are SGHNT and YYREEE (reference sequence). The ends were cut back, 0 bases at V and 4 bases at J, with 12 bases in the middle. The CDR3 loop spans 15 amino acids. The CDR3 loop reads CASSLDSGPADTQYF. CDR3 sequence (DNA): TGTGCCAGCAGCTTGGATTCTGGCCCCGCAGATACGCAGTATTTT. The whole variable domain, filled in from reference TRBV5-4 and TRBJ2-3, reads ETGVTQSPTHLIKTRGQQVTLRCSSQSGHNTVSWYQQALGQGPQFIFQYYREEENGRGNFPPRFSGLQFPNYSSELNVNALELDDSALYLCASSLDSGPADTQYFGPGTRLTVL.

The genes are TRBV5-6 and TRBJ1-4; D remains unclear. This CDR3 contains 14 residues. Germline V gene data show CDR1 as SGHDT and CDR2 as YYEEEE. V was shortened by 3 bases and J by 8 bases, with 14 bases between the two germline ends. The CDR3 nucleotides read TGTGCCAGCAGCTGGGCCCGGTCTAGAGAAAAACTGTTTTTT. It specifies CASSWARSREKLFF.

The J gene is TRBJ2-3, the V gene TRBV5-1, with 13 positions matching TRBD2. Losses at the gene ends were 4 bases for V and 6 bases for J; bases not matched to a gene: 8. Germline values: CDR1 SGHRS, CDR2 YFSETQ. This CDR3 has 16 residues. Written as DNA, the CDR3 is TGCGCCAGCAGCCTCCAGCGACTAGCGGGAGGCGATACGCAGTATTTT. As protein: CASSLQRLAGGDTQYF.

The chain couples TRBV2 to TRBJ2-7, with D unclear. Trimming took 4 bases from V and 3 from J, leaving 10 bases between them. Germline-derived CDR1 and CDR2 are SNHLY and FYNNEI. CDR3 size: 13 residues. CDR3 in amino acids: CASSGGVNYEQYF. In DNA form, the CDR3 reads TGTGCCAGCAGTGGAGGAGTAAACTACGAGCAGTACTTC.

The chain couples TRBV5-4 to TRBJ2-7; the match to TRBD2 covers 8 bases. The CDR3 totals 16 residues. Trimming removed 4 bases from V and 7 bases from J; junction bases left unmatched: 16. Germline V CDR1 and CDR2: SGHNT, YYREEE (reference sequence). CDR3 amino acids: CASSPGGTGGLGEQYF. In nucleotides, the CDR3 is TGTGCCAGCAGCCCGGGTGGAACGGGAGGGCTAGGGGAGCAGTACTTC. Looking up the rest from reference TRBV5-4 and TRBJ2-7 gives the full variable domain: ETGVTQSPTHLIKTRGQQVTLRCSSQSGHNTVSWYQQALGQGPQFIFQYYREEENGRGNFPPRFSGLQFPNYSSELNVNALELDDSALYLCASSPGGTGGLGEQYFGPGTRLTVT.

The V and J genes are TRBV5-1 and TRBJ2-7; 8 bases are a match to TRBD2. Per the germline V gene, CDR1 is SGHRS and CDR2 is YFSETQ. The CDR3 totals 14 residues. V shed 0 bases and J 5 bases; nucleotides not matched to a gene: 4. The CDR3 loop is CASSLGIAGNEQYF. CDR3 bases: TGCGCCAGCAGCTTGGGTATAGCGGGAAACGAGCAGTACTTC.

The chain has TRBV5-5 and TRBJ1-5, with 8 nucleotides matching TRBD1. Trimming removed 4 bases from V and 6 bases from J; junction bases left unmatched: 6. CDR1 SGHKS and CDR2 YYEKEE come from the germline V gene (reference sequence). This CDR3 contains 14 residues. The CDR3 spells CASSAGQDGQPQHF. CDR3 nucleotide sequence: TGTGCCAGCAGCGCGGGACAGGATGGTCAGCCCCAGCATTTT. Full variable domain (outside the CDR3, taken from reference TRBV5-5 and TRBJ1-5): DAGVTQSPTHLIKTRGQQVTLRCSPISGHKSVSWYQQVLGQGPQFIFQYYEKEERGRGNFPDRFSARQFPNYSSELNVNALLLGDSALYLCASSAGQDGQPQHFGDGTRLSIL.

This clone was found once. V usage is TRBV13 and J usage is TRBJ2-7, with 10 bases identical to TRBD1. The trim removed 1 base at V and 4 bases at J, leaving 4 bases unmatched. Germline loops: CDR1 PRHDT, CDR2 FYEKMQ (reference sequence). The CDR3 extends over 15 amino acids. The CDR3 loop reads CASSLEPGQGYEQYF. In DNA form, the CDR3 reads TGTGCCAGCAGCTTAGAACCGGGACAGGGGTACGAGCAGTACTTC.

This clone appeared a few times. The chain employs TRBV7-9 and TRBJ1-1; TRBD1 might be the D (5 bases). Germline values: CDR1 SEHNR, CDR2 FQNEAQ (reference sequence). The CDR3 extends over 14 amino acids. The V end lost 3 bases, the J end lost 5 bases, and 13 bases lay between the germline ends. CDR3 in DNA: TGTGCCAGCAGCTTTAGTGGGGGAAAAACTGAAGCTTTCTTT. It specifies CASSFSGGKTEAFF.